This passage covers 27 T cell receptor beta chains from one sample sequenced in a study of post-analysis software for immune sequencing data (dated by TCRdb to 2013 to 2016). Which antigens these TCRs recognize remains unknown. Study-wide conclusions, independent of this receptor: Significantly higher frequencies in patients than in controls were found for a few TRBV segments, including TRBV5-6, TRBV5-1 and TRBV20-1.

Library preparation was by PCR. Sequencer: Illumina HiSeq 2500. Unique molecular identifiers were incorporated into TCR beta cDNA libraries to reduce PCR and sequencing biases. Starting from the raw public reads, TCRdb applied fastp trimming at Q25, assembled clones with MiXCR and retained in-frame beta chains. Identical CDR3 protein sequences are pooled into one entry, listed with their most common genes and DNA. The sample table records approximately 690,000 distinct CDR3 sequences; approximately 60% of these occur just once. Of the sample, 10% to 12% falls within the top ten clones. Sequencing was performed on blood. The receptors here all came from a girl aged 2-15 years with multiple sclerosis.

The V gene is TRBV5-1, the J gene TRBJ2-5, with D maybe TRBD1 (7 bases). The CDR3 contains 16 residues. V was cut by 4 bases and J by 3 bases, with 19 bases left in between. Germline V gene sequence: CDR1 SGHRS, CDR2 YFSETQ. As DNA, the CDR3 is TGCGCCAGCAGCCCGGGGACAGCCGGGGGCAAAGAGACCCAGTACTTC. Protein product: CASSPGTAGGKETQYF.

The chain links TRBV3-1 to TRBJ1-2; D unclear. Trimming stripped 3 bases from V and 4 bases from J, with 24 bases between. The germline V gene has CDR1 LGHDT and CDR2 YNNKEL (reference sequence). The CDR3 has 18 residues. This chain's CDR3 is CASSHLPRWGAESYGYTF. The CDR3 DNA reads TGTGCCAGCAGCCACCTACCCCGGTGGGGAGCAGAGAGCTATGGCTACACCTTC.

Notes on this clonotype: Compared with germline, one end of the junction differs, possibly owing to a read error. The V call is TRBV6-2 or TRBV6-3, the J call TRBJ1-2; the D is unclear. Germline V CDR1 and CDR2: MNHEY, SVGEGT. This CDR3 spans 15 amino acids. In nucleotides, the CDR3 is TGTGCCAGCAGTTCCTTCACTGATATCTACTATGGCCACACCTTC. It encodes CASSSFTDIYYGHTF.

This clonotype was observed a few times. The V and J genes are TRBV20-1 and TRBJ2-1; TRBD2 matches at 10 bases. The germline V gene encodes CDR1 DFQATT and CDR2 SNEGSKA (reference sequence). Unmatched junction bases numbered 6, after V lost 1 base and J lost 3 bases. The CDR3 is 16 amino acids. The CDR3 bases are TGCAGTGCTAGAGGAGGGCCTAGCGGGAGCTACAATGAGCAGTTCTTC. This sequence encodes CSARGGPSGSYNEQFF.

This clonotype was seen more than once but under ten times. V gene TRBV12-3 or TRBV12-4 combines with J gene TRBJ1-1; the D gene is possibly TRBD1 (5 bases). V was shortened by 6 bases and J by 0 bases, with 8 bases between the two germline ends. The length of the CDR3 is 13 residues. CDR3 sequence reads: CASRRQLNTEAFF. Written as DNA, the CDR3 is TGTGCCAGCAGGAGACAGTTGAACACTGAAGCTTTCTTT.

This chain connects TRBV6-5 to TRBJ2-1; 11 bases line up with TRBD2. The CDR3 is 14 amino acids. Germline-derived CDR1 and CDR2 are MNHEY and SVGAGI. V dropped 7 bases and J dropped 7; count of bases not matched to a gene: 6. The CDR3 DNA reads as TGTGCCAGCACCCCTAGCGGGAGGACGAATGAGCAGTTCTTC. Its protein is CASTPSGRTNEQFF.

This clonotype was seen only once. The V call is TRBV2, the J call TRBJ2-7; 12 bases are shared with TRBD2. From germline, CDR1 is SNHLY and CDR2 FYNNEI. V shed 6 bases and J 5 bases; nucleotides not matched to a gene: 5. The CDR3 consists of 14 residues. The chain's CDR3 is CASRLTSGSDEQYF. The CDR3 DNA reads TGTGCCAGCAGACTGACTAGCGGGAGCGACGAGCAGTACTTC. The entire variable domain, with the rest obtained from reference TRBV2 and TRBJ2-7, is as follows: EPEVTQTPSHQVTQMGQEVILRCVPISNHLYFYWYRQILGQKVEFLVSFYNNEISEKSEIFDDQFSVERPDGSNFTLKIRSTKLEDSAMYFCASRLTSGSDEQYFGPGTRLTVT.

This sequence joins TRBV6-2 or TRBV6-3 and TRBJ1-6; D gene uncertain. The CDR3 is 14 amino acids. The V and J ends lost 0 bases and 10 bases respectively, with 10 bases between them. Germline assignment: CDR1 MNHEY and CDR2 SVGEGT. Here the CDR3 DNA reads TGTGCCAGCAGTTACTCGAACGGAGGGTCACCCCTCCACTTT. Amino acid sequence: CASSYSNGGSPLHF.

This chain connects TRBV7-2 to TRBJ2-5; tentative D call: TRBD1 (5 bases). CDR3 size: 17 residues. The V end was cut by 7 bases, the J end by 5 bases, with 26 bases between. Germline CDR1 reads SGHTA; CDR2 reads FQGNSA. The DNA for the CDR3 is TGTGCCAGCACCGAATCCATGTCAGGGTGGGAAGGGGAGACCCAGTACTTC. Protein: CASTESMSGWEGETQYF.

Only a few counts were recorded for this clonotype. The chain uses TRBV20-1 and TRBJ2-1; weak D call: TRBD2 (5 bases). The CDR3 totals 14 residues. The V gene's germline CDR1 is DFQATT and CDR2 SNEGSKA (reference sequence). The V and J ends lost 2 bases and 4 bases respectively, with 12 bases between them. Here the CDR3 reads CSARSEGLYNEQFF. The CDR3 nucleotides read TGCAGTGCTAGAAGCGAGGGCCTTTACAATGAGCAGTTCTTC.

CDR3 amino acids: CASSLGTGTNYGYTF. The CDR3, as DNA: TGTGCCAGCAGCTTGGGGACAGGGACCAACTATGGCTACACCTTC. The V and J genes are TRBV7-9 and TRBJ1-2; TRBD1 matches at 9 bases. The CDR3 sequence is 15 residues long. Germline assignment: CDR1 SEHNR and CDR2 FQNEAQ (reference sequence). V gave up 3 bases and J gave up 2 bases; unmatched junction bases: 4. Supplemented by reference TRBV7-9 and TRBJ1-2, the full variable domain reads DTGVSQNPRHKITKRGQNVTFRCDPISEHNRLYWYRQTLGQGPEFLTYFQNEAQLEKSRLLSDRFSAERPKGSFSTLEIQRTEQGDSAMYLCASSLGTGTNYGYTFGSGTRLTVV.

This clonotype has more than one count but fewer than ten. The chain employs TRBV5-1 and TRBJ2-1; D gene unclear. Germline values: CDR1 SGHRS, CDR2 YFSETQ. Trimming pared 1 base from V and 9 bases from J, leaving 5 bases between. CDR3 length: 11 amino acids. The CDR3 DNA reads as TGCGCCAGCAGCTTGAGTATTGAGCAGTTCTTC. Protein product: CASSLSIEQFF.

The V call is TRBV10-1, the J call TRBJ2-3; D gene uncertain. V lost 4 bases and J 6 bases, leaving 11 bases between the germline ends. CDR1 WNHNN and CDR2 SYGVQD come from the germline V gene (reference sequence). CDR3 size: 13 residues. CDR3 protein: CASSVILEDTQYF. The CDR3 DNA follows: TGCGCCAGCAGTGTGATATTGGAGGATACGCAGTATTTT.

The rearrangement joins TRBV5-1 to TRBJ2-1, with D possibly matching TRBD2 (6 bases). V lost 5 bases to trimming and J lost 9 bases, with 18 bases between them. CDR3 length equals 14 residues. Germline CDR1 is SGHRS and CDR2 is YFSETQ. CDR3 in amino acids: CASSPGTPSGEQFF. DNA for the CDR3: TGCGCCAGCAGTCCTGGGACTCCTTCGGGTGAGCAGTTCTTC.

Only a few counts were recorded for this clonotype. V and J are TRBV12-3 or TRBV12-4 and TRBJ1-1; D remains ambiguous. Trimming cost V 2 bases and J 1 base, with 11 bases left between them. The CDR3 is 15 amino acids. CDR3 bases: TGTGCCAGCAGTTTATCCACAGACCAGAACACTGAAGCTTTCTTT. As protein: CASSLSTDQNTEAFF.

J is TRBJ2-1 and V is TRBV5-1; D may correspond to TRBD1 or TRBD2 (5 bases each). CDR3 size: 15 residues. Germline V CDR1 and CDR2: SGHRS, YFSETQ. V lost 2 bases to trimming and J lost 8 bases, with 17 bases between them. The CDR3 DNA reads TGCGCCAGCAGCTTTGGGGACCCCGTTTCAGATGAGCAGTTCTTC. It yields the protein CASSFGDPVSDEQFF.

The chain joins TRBV28 to TRBJ2-7; D unclear. This CDR3 is 14 amino acids long. Germline loops: CDR1 MDHEN, CDR2 SYDVKM. Trimming pared 3 bases from V and 7 bases from J, leaving 16 bases between. CDR3 loop: CASSLRHGSVEQYF. The CDR3 nucleotides are TGTGCCAGCAGTTTGAGGCACGGCTCAGTGGAGCAGTACTTC.

This clonotype appeared a single time. This sequence joins TRBV20-1 and TRBJ2-1, with 9 nucleotides matching TRBD1. The trim removed 5 bases at V and 5 bases at J, leaving 4 bases unmatched. Germline assignment: CDR1 DFQATT and CDR2 SNEGSKA (reference sequence). This CDR3 comprises 13 residues. The DNA for the CDR3 is TGCAGTGCTCTGGGACAGGGTAACAATGAGCAGTTCTTC. Amino acids: CSALGQGNNEQFF.

The chain employs TRBV15 and TRBJ1-5; D gene unclear. CDR1 and CDR2 (germline): LNHNV, YYDKDF (reference sequence). V lost 0 bases and J 9 bases, leaving 12 bases between the germline ends. This CDR3 has 14 amino acids. The DNA for the CDR3 is TGTGCCACCAGCAGAGAGGTGAGGATCAGGCCCCAGCATTTT. The encoded protein is CATSREVRIRPQHF.

CDR3 amino acids: CATSRVSPSGSVQQYF. CDR3 DNA: TGTGCCACCAGCAGAGTAAGTCCTAGCGGGAGTGTGCAGCAGTACTTC. This chain links TRBV15 with TRBJ2-7; TRBD2 matches 10 bases. Germline V gene lookup returns CDR1 LNHNV and CDR2 YYDKDF (reference sequence). V lost 1 base and J lost 8; bases outside the gene matches: 11. This CDR3 has 16 residues.

V is TRBV6-5 and J is TRBJ2-3, with D possibly being TRBD2 (5 bases). Germline V gene lookup returns CDR1 MNHEY and CDR2 SVGAGI. CDR3 length: 14 residues. Trimming took off 2 bases at V and 9 bases at J, with 15 bases between the two ends. CDR3 DNA sequence: TGTGCCAGCAGTTACGGTACCCTGAGGGAGACGCAGTATTTT. Translating gives CASSYGTLRETQYF.

The CDR3 is CASWTGAEYGYTF. CDR3 bases: TGTGCCTCTTGGACCGGCGCCGAGTATGGCTACACCTTC. This chain uses TRBV6-1 with TRBJ1-2; no clear D. The CDR3 is 13 residues long. V was trimmed by 11 bases and J by 5 bases, leaving 18 bases between them. Germline V gives CDR1 MNHNS, CDR2 SASEGT.

The chain recombines TRBV20-1 with TRBJ1-1, with a weak D call TRBD1 (6 bases). Germline V CDR1 and CDR2: DFQATT, SNEGSKA (reference sequence). The CDR3 runs to 11 residues. Trimming removed 6 bases from V and 6 bases from J, with 11 bases in between. CDR3 in DNA: TGCAGTGCCATAGGACAGTCTGAAGCTTTCTTT. This encodes CSAIGQSEAFF.

This clonotype was found once. V gene TRBV7-2 combines with J gene TRBJ2-2; D unclear. The CDR3 loop spans 16 amino acids. Trimming cost V 5 bases and J 1 base, with 14 bases left between them. Germline values: CDR1 SGHTA, CDR2 FQGNSA. CDR3 DNA: TGTGCCAGCAGCCAACCAAGGACGGGGAACACCGGGGAGCTGTTTTTT. This codes for CASSQPRTGNTGELFF.

CDR3 protein: CASSLHRDRGGNEQFF. The CDR3 DNA follows: TGCGCCAGCAGCTTGCACCGGGACAGGGGGGGCAATGAGCAGTTCTTC. The rearrangement joins TRBV5-1 to TRBJ2-1, with 11 bases fitting TRBD1. CDR1 SGHRS and CDR2 YFSETQ come from the germline V gene. The V and J ends lost 1 base and 6 bases, in that order; junction bases with no gene match: 6. This CDR3 contains 16 residues.

This sequence joins TRBV5-1 and TRBJ1-2; D uncertain. V lost 4 bases and J 8 bases, leaving 12 bases between the germline ends. Germline-derived CDR1 and CDR2 are SGHRS and YFSETQ. This CDR3 has 12 amino acids. Here the CDR3 reads CASSREGSGYTF. The CDR3 DNA follows: TGCGCCAGCAGCCGCGAGGGCAGCGGCTACACCTTC. The variable domain in full, with the rest retrieved from reference TRBV5-1 and TRBJ1-2, is KAGVTQTPRYLIKTRGQQVTLSCSPISGHRSVSWYQQTPGQGLQFLFEYFSETQRNKGNFPGRFSGRQFSNSRSEMNVSTLELGDSALYLCASSREGSGYTFGSGTRLTVV.

The chain recombines TRBV12-3 or TRBV12-4 with TRBJ2-1; the D is unclear. This CDR3 comprises 11 residues. Trimming stripped 8 bases from V and 13 bases from J, with 15 bases between. CDR3 sequence: CASSQRSEQFF. CDR3 DNA: TGTGCCAGCTCCCAACGGTCGGAACAGTTCTTC.